Listed here are 2 T cell receptor beta chains from one sample, sequenced in a study of T cells in women clearing cervical HPV infection. Clones were sequenced by immunoSEQ multiplex PCR, and TCRdb holds only the in-frame ones, with some missing. The listing contains about 31,000 clones. Sequenced material: blood buffy coat. These receptors all come from a woman between 18 and 70 years old with a cervical HPV16 infection that either progressed to CIN3+ or cleared (not recorded which).

In regard to this clone: The CDR3 is cut off 3 residues early in the read; its end comes from the germline J gene. The chain has TRBV2 and TRBJ2-2; D perhaps matches TRBD1 (6 bases). Germline V gene lookup returns CDR1 SNHLY and CDR2 FYNNEI. The CDR3 loop spans 13 amino acids. CDR3 in amino acids: CASSGTAYSPLFF. CDR3 DNA, as far as it was read: TGTGCCAGCAGTGGGACAGCCTATTCACCG.

Worth noting for this clone: The CDR3 extends 3 residues past the end of the read, so its final part is completed from the germline J gene. The genes are TRBV19 and TRBJ2-1; TRBD2 might be the D (5 bases). This CDR3 has 14 residues. Germline CDR1 is LNHDA and CDR2 is SQIVND (reference sequence). The V and J ends lost 3 bases and 9 bases respectively, with 15 bases between them. The CDR3 bases that were read are TGTGCCAGTAGTATCGGGGTAGGGTTGGGTGAG. Translation gives CASSIGVGLGE. The full CDR3 sequence reads CASSIGVGLGEQFF.